This T cell receptor beta chain was obtained from a study of blood T cells in healthy people across ages. It was with a sample-barcoded 5' primer and a J-beta primer mix that a second PCR of about 7 to 12 cycles was run. TCRdb ran MiXCR on the 5' RACE reads and lists one entry per CDR3 protein. The repertoire consists of hundreds of thousands of distinct CDR3 sequences, with 22% occurring once and the leading ten covering about 22%. The CDR3 sequence is 14 residues long. V lost 6 bases, J lost 4 bases, and 5 bases stayed unmatched. The specimen sequenced was blood. The J gene is TRBJ2-3, the V gene TRBV12-3 or TRBV12-4, with 9 bases identical to TRBD1. This TCR came from a man in his 70s in good health. The CDR3 bases are TGTGCCAGCAGAAGACAGGGGGGTTCAGATACGCAGTATTTT. It is translated as CASRRQGGSDTQYF.